A single sample is the source of the 29 T cell receptor beta chains below, sequenced in a study of cytomegalovirus exposure and HLA in healthy donors. Here immunoSEQ multiplex PCR was the method, and the copy in TCRdb shows in-frame clones only, minus some. The data contain about 170,000 clones, approximately 86% of them singletons. Sequenced input: PBMCs. All receptors derive from a man between 18 and 35 years old in good health and CMV-seropositive.

This sequence joins TRBV28 and TRBJ1-2; TRBD1 might be the D (5 bases). The CDR3 runs 13 residues. The ends were cut back, 5 bases at V and 5 bases at J, with 12 bases in the middle. Germline-derived CDR1 and CDR2 are MDHEN and SYDVKM. DNA of the CDR3: TGTGCCAGCAGTGTAGACAGTTTGTATGGCTACACCTTC. The encoded protein is CASSVDSLYGYTF.

This chain links TRBV2 with TRBJ2-3; D not certain. The CDR3 has 12 amino acids. V gave up 5 bases and J gave up 2 bases, with 5 bases separating them. The V gene's germline CDR1 is SNHLY and CDR2 FYNNEI. Here the CDR3 DNA reads TGTGCCAGCAGTATATCCACAGATACGCAGTATTTT. Its protein is CASSISTDTQYF.

The genes are TRBV14 and TRBJ2-7; TRBD2 is a possible D gene (6 bases). The V and J ends lost 4 bases and 4 bases respectively, with 14 bases between them. Germline loops: CDR1 SGHDN, CDR2 FVKESK. There are 14 residues in the CDR3. The CDR3 DNA follows: TGTGCCAGCAGCCCCGTCGGGGGAGTGTACGAGCAGTACTTC. Residues: CASSPVGGVYEQYF. The full variable domain, completed using reference TRBV14 and TRBJ2-7, is EAGVTQFPSHSVIEKGQTVTLRCDPISGHDNLYWYRRVMGKEIKFLLHFVKESKQDESGMPNNRFLAERTGGTYSTLKVQPAELEDSGVYFCASSPVGGVYEQYFGPGTRLTVT.

The CDR3 bases are TGCGCCAGCAGCCAAGGGCCGTATAGCAATCAGCCCCAGCATTTT. Translation: CASSQGPYSNQPQHF. This chain uses TRBV4-1 with TRBJ1-5, with D unresolved. The CDR3 loop spans 15 amino acids. With 1 base removed from V and 0 bases from J, the gap between germline ends came to 7 bases. From germline, CDR1 is MGHRA and CDR2 YSYEKL.

V is TRBV4-2 and J is TRBJ2-2, with 7 bases that match TRBD2. The CDR3 is made up of 16 amino acids. V was clipped by 1 base and J by 0 bases; unmatched bases: 2. Per germline, CDR1 LGHNA and CDR2 YNFKEQ. CDR3 amino acids: CASSQGLAANTGELFF. As DNA, the CDR3 is TGTGCCAGCAGCCAAGGCCTAGCGGCGAACACCGGGGAGCTGTTTTTT.

The rearrangement uses TRBV7-3 and TRBJ2-3; 8 bases match TRBD2. Germline CDR1 is SGHTA and CDR2 is FQGTGA. This CDR3 comprises 15 residues. V was clipped by 5 bases and J by 5 bases; unmatched bases: 9. In nucleotides, the CDR3 is TGTGCCAGCAGCCCCTCAGCGGGGGCCAGAGATACGCAGTATTTT. Residues: CASSPSAGARDTQYF. Supplemented by reference TRBV7-3 and TRBJ2-3, the full variable domain reads GAGVSQTPSNKVTEKGKYVELRCDPISGHTALYWYRQSLGQGPEFLIYFQGTGAADDSGLPNDRFFAVRPEGSVSTLKIQRTERGDSAVYLCASSPSAGARDTQYFGPGTRLTVL.

The chain joins TRBV5-1 to TRBJ1-6, with TRBD1 identical over 7 bases. J lost 7 bases, V lost 2 bases, and 6 bases had no gene match. Germline V gene lookup returns CDR1 SGHRS and CDR2 YFSETQ. This CDR3 is 15 amino acids long. The CDR3 region is CASSLSAGGNSPLHF. The DNA of the CDR3 is TGCGCCAGCAGCTTAAGTGCAGGGGGAAATTCACCCCTCCACTTT.

In DNA form, the CDR3 reads TGTGCCAGCAGCCAACGGGGTGAGCAGTTCTTC. It translates to CASSQRGEQFF. The gene calls are TRBV14 and TRBJ2-1; possible D gene TRBD2, 5 bases. The V end was cut by 2 bases, the J end by 9 bases, with 5 bases between. Looked up from germline, CDR1 is SGHDN and CDR2 is FVKESK. This CDR3 comprises 11 residues.

The chain recombines TRBV19 with TRBJ1-5; D might be TRBD1 (5 bases). V gave up 2 bases and J gave up 3 bases, with 8 bases separating them. The CDR3 spans 14 residues. Germline V gives CDR1 LNHDA, CDR2 SQIVND (reference sequence). CDR3 region: CASSITGFNQPQHF. CDR3 nucleotide sequence: TGTGCCAGTAGTATAACAGGCTTCAATCAGCCCCAGCATTTT.

The chain has TRBV19 and TRBJ1-2, with D perhaps TRBD1 (5 bases). The CDR3 covers 13 residues. The germline V and J ends were trimmed by 3 bases and 4 bases, with 9 bases remaining between them. The germline gives CDR1 LNHDA, CDR2 SQIVND (reference sequence). The CDR3 DNA follows: TGTGCCAGTAGTATTACAGGTTCCTATGGCTACACCTTC. Translation gives CASSITGSYGYTF.

The chain joins TRBV4-3 to TRBJ2-1, with D possibly being TRBD1 (5 bases). The length of the CDR3 is 16 residues. Germline lookup yields CDR1 LGHNA and CDR2 YSLEER. The V and J ends lost 1 base and 0 bases respectively, with 10 bases between them. In DNA form, the CDR3 reads TGCGCCAGCAGCCAAGTCCAGGACACCTCCTACAATGAGCAGTTCTTC. It codes for CASSQVQDTSYNEQFF.

The chain employs TRBV19 and TRBJ2-7; D is undetermined. This CDR3 spans 14 amino acids. Germline-derived CDR1 and CDR2 are LNHDA and SQIVND (reference sequence). Trimming removed 3 bases at V and 5 bases at J, with 14 bases between. The chain's CDR3 is CASSMMLQIHEQYF. The CDR3 DNA sequence: TGTGCCAGTAGTATGATGTTACAGATCCACGAGCAGTACTTC.

The chain uses TRBV28 and TRBJ1-1, with 9 positions matching TRBD1. This CDR3 is 14 amino acids long. Germline CDR1 and CDR2: MDHEN and SYDVKM. The ends lost 5 bases at V and 5 bases at J; junction bases unmatched: 6. This CDR3 reads CASSLDRGGTEAFF. The CDR3 nucleotides are TGTGCCAGCAGTCTAGACAGGGGGGGAACTGAAGCTTTCTTT.

The chain joins TRBV15 to TRBJ2-3; 7 bases are shared with TRBD1. Germline V gene lookup returns CDR1 LNHNV and CDR2 YYDKDF (reference sequence). V shed 2 bases and J 4 bases; nucleotides not matched to a gene: 12. The CDR3 sequence is 17 residues long. CDR3 coding DNA: TGTGCCACCAGCAGATCCGGGACAGACTCAAGCCCAGATACGCAGTATTTT. Protein sequence: CATSRSGTDSSPDTQYF.

This chain joins TRBV4-3 and TRBJ1-1; TRBD1 aligns across 7 bases. With V trimmed by 0 bases and J by 7 bases, 8 bases remained unmatched. The CDR3 length is 15 residues. From germline, CDR1 is LGHNA and CDR2 YSLEER. This chain's CDR3 is CASSQDLGQSNEAFF. The CDR3 region has the DNA TGCGCCAGCAGCCAAGATTTGGGACAGAGTAATGAAGCTTTCTTT.

V and J are TRBV7-3 and TRBJ2-2, with a possible D match to TRBD2 (5 bases). Trimming took 4 bases from V and 7 from J, leaving 16 bases between them. Per germline, CDR1 SGHTA and CDR2 FQGTGA. This CDR3 contains 15 residues. CDR3 sequence (DNA): TGTGCCAGCAGCTCCACAGCGACCCGGGGCGGGGAGCTGTTTTTT. Its protein is CASSSTATRGGELFF.

The chain employs TRBV27 and TRBJ1-2; 10 bases match TRBD1. Germline V gene sequence: CDR1 MNHEY, CDR2 SMNVEV (reference sequence). Trimming took 9 bases from V and 6 from J; bases not matched to a gene: 7. The CDR3 runs to 13 residues. The CDR3 region has the DNA TGTGCCAGTTTTGGGGGGACAGGGGATGGCTACACCTTC. Translated, it gives CASFGGTGDGYTF.

The rearrangement uses TRBV7-3 and TRBJ2-3; 7 nucleotides agree with TRBD2. CDR3 size: 14 residues. CDR1 is SGHTA and CDR2 is FQGTGA in the germline V gene. V lost 3 bases, J lost 4 bases, and 4 bases stayed unmatched. CDR3 sequence: CASSLGTTSDTQYF. The CDR3 DNA reads as TGTGCCAGCAGCTTGGGGACTACCTCAGATACGCAGTATTTT.

In its sample, this clone was seen a few times. The J gene is TRBJ2-1, the V gene TRBV12-5, with D possibly being TRBD2 (6 bases). V lost 4 bases to trimming and J lost 7 bases, with 8 bases between them. This CDR3 contains 12 residues. The germline CDR1 and CDR2 sequences are LGHNT and FRNRAP. The CDR3 DNA follows: TGTGCTAGTGGTTCGGGAGCAAATGAGCAGTTCTTC. Translated, it gives CASGSGANEQFF. The full variable domain, in which reference TRBV12-5 and TRBJ2-1 provide the parts outside the CDR3, is DARVTQTPRHKVTEMGQEVTMRCQPILGHNTVFWYRQTMMQGLELLAYFRNRAPLDDSGMPKDRFSAEMPDATLATLKIQPSEPRDSAVYFCASGSGANEQFFGPGTRLTVL.

This clone was found once. The rearrangement joins TRBV4-1 to TRBJ1-6; perhaps TRBD1 as D (6 bases). Trimming took off 3 bases at V and 6 bases at J, with 15 bases between the two ends. The CDR3 runs to 16 residues. Germline V CDR1 and CDR2: MGHRA, YSYEKL. The CDR3 bases are TGCGCCAGCAGCCAGGTTGGGGGGGCAATTAATTCACCCCTCCACTTT. Protein product: CASSQVGGAINSPLHF.

This clone appeared a single time. This sequence joins TRBV19 and TRBJ1-5; D is unclear. Germline V CDR1 and CDR2: LNHDA, SQIVND (reference sequence). V dropped 4 bases and J dropped 9 bases, with 16 bases sitting between them. CDR3 length equals 14 residues. CDR3 residues: CASSNTGNYRPQHF. In nucleotides, the CDR3 is TGTGCCAGTAGTAACACCGGGAATTACCGGCCCCAGCATTTT.

V is TRBV9 and J is TRBJ1-2; possibly TRBD1 for D (5 bases). The V end lost 0 bases, the J end lost 3 bases, and 12 bases lay between the germline ends. Germline V lookup: CDR1 SGDLS, CDR2 YYNGEE. The CDR3 is made up of 15 amino acids. DNA of the CDR3: TGTGCCAGCAGCGTAGACGGACAAAGCGACTATGGCTACACCTTC. Amino acid sequence: CASSVDGQSDYGYTF.

This chain uses TRBV29-1 with TRBJ2-5; maybe TRBD2 (7 bases). Trimming stripped 6 bases from V and 0 bases from J, with 17 bases between. The length of the CDR3 is 15 residues. Germline V lookup: CDR1 SQVTM, CDR2 ANQGSEA. CDR3 in amino acids: CSVNGLGQNQETQYF. The CDR3 DNA reads TGCAGCGTGAATGGACTAGGACAGAACCAAGAGACCCAGTACTTC.

V gene TRBV6-1 combines with J gene TRBJ2-7; TRBD2 might be the D (7 bases). The CDR3 sequence is 15 residues long. Germline V gene data show CDR1 as MNHNS and CDR2 as SASEGT. V shed 7 bases and J shed 3 bases, with 19 bases lying between them. CDR3 nucleotide sequence: TGTGCCAGCACCCCCGAGGGGGGGCATAGCTACGAGCAGTACTTC. It codes for CASTPEGGHSYEQYF.

The CDR3 DNA reads as TGCAGTGCAGAGGACAGGACCCAGTACTTC. Amino acids: CSAEDRTQYF. V is TRBV20-1 and J is TRBJ2-5; D may be TRBD1 (6 bases). CDR3 length equals 10 residues. The V end was cut by 6 bases, the J end by 7 bases, with 9 bases between. Germline V CDR1 and CDR2: DFQATT, SNEGSKA (reference sequence).

The rearrangement uses TRBV6-1 and TRBJ1-1, with D unresolved. The CDR3 is made up of 12 amino acids. CDR1 and CDR2 (germline): MNHNS, SASEGT. V lost 2 bases, J lost 9 bases, and 10 bases lay in between. The CDR3, as DNA: TGTGCCAGCAGTGAAAATTTCTACCAAGCTTTCTTT. Amino acid sequence: CASSENFYQAFF.

This clone was seen a few times. This sample includes further DNA sequences coding for the same CDR3. The chain employs TRBV6-4 and TRBJ2-3; possible D gene TRBD2, 7 bases. This CDR3 contains 15 residues. Trimming removed 2 bases at V and 0 bases at J, with 9 bases between. In germline, CDR1 is MRHNA, CDR2 SNTAGT. The CDR3 nucleotides are TGTGCCAGCAGTGACGGGGGGGCCAGCACAGATACGCAGTATTTT. It codes for CASSDGGASTDTQYF.

Written as DNA, the CDR3 is TGTGCCAGCAGCCGGGGGACAGGGGGAGAGACCCAGTACTTC. This codes for CASSRGTGGETQYF. The chain uses TRBV9 and TRBJ2-5; 11 bases match TRBD1. The germline V gene encodes CDR1 SGDLS and CDR2 YYNGEE. This CDR3 has 14 amino acids. J gave up 4 bases and V 4 bases, and 3 bases lay outside the gene matches.

The chain recombines TRBV20-1 with TRBJ2-1; D not certain. The CDR3 runs to 11 residues. V lost 0 bases and J lost 14, with 11 bases in between. The germline gives CDR1 DFQATT, CDR2 SNEGSKA (reference sequence). The CDR3 DNA sequence: TGCAGTGCTAGAGAAAGAGTAATGGAGTTCTTC. It codes for CSARERVMEFF.